This TCR beta chain was obtained from a study of OX40 agonist ivuxolimab in advanced cancers. Study information: Three patients, one with hepatocellular carcinoma and two with cutaneous melanoma, responded partially. Notes on the study in general: In a subset of nonresponders, normalized T-cell clonal expansion was also low. Antigen targets of the expanded peripheral T cells went undetermined.

Produced via immunoSEQ multiplex PCR; TCRdb's table is partial and in-frame only. This repertoire shows 60,000 to 75,000 clones, around 85% found once; its top ten account for about 1%. V shed 2 bases and J shed 9 bases, with 14 bases lying between them. The CDR3 has 14 amino acids. CDR1 MNHNS and CDR2 SASEGT come from the germline V gene. Turning to this clone: Its target is unknown.

Sequenced material: CD4+ or CD8+ T cells sorted from blood, taken in a trial of the OX40 agonist ivuxolimab. The clonotype originates from an adult with an advanced solid tumor such as melanoma, head and neck, liver or kidney cancer. The chain couples TRBV6-1 to TRBJ2-1; tentatively, D is TRBD1 (5 bases). This chain's CDR3 is CASSEQGPSGEQFF. CDR3 nucleotide sequence: TGTGCCAGCAGTGAACAGGGTCCGTCGGGTGAGCAGTTCTTC.